This T cell receptor beta chain was observed in a study of T cells in Graves' hyperthyroidism and ophthalmopathy. Worth noting for this clonotype: Its antigen is not known.

Uncontrolled infection, other autoimmune disease, pregnancy or lactation excluded patients. Clinicians diagnosed patients from clinical symptoms, serum thyroxine and TRAb, thyroid ultrasound and orbital computed tomography. RNA transcripts were the template for amplifying TCR beta CDR3 regions. TCR CDR3 underwent first-round RT-PCR with the HTBI primer set. TCRdb redid the calling of the multiplex PCR reads with MiXCR, one entry per CDR3 protein. The data show a few hundred thousand distinct CDR3 sequences, 15% to 18% seen once. Study-wide points: Most expanded thyroid clonotypes above 0.001 also appeared in blood. Ophthalmopathy cases were set apart from stable hyperthyroidism by a 13 V-J model.

Germline CDR1 reads LNHDA; CDR2 reads SQIVND (reference sequence). The V end lost 4 bases, the J end lost 0 bases, and 12 bases lay between the germline ends. The CDR3 is made up of 16 amino acids. Source material: blood. The genes are TRBV19 and TRBJ1-4; D is possibly TRBD1 (6 bases). The sequence was collected from a woman younger than 35 with Graves' hyperthyroidism. The CDR3 nucleotides are TGTGCCAGTAGTACGGACAGCGTAGCAACTAATGAAAAACTGTTTTTT. Translation gives CASSTDSVATNEKLFF.